This T cell receptor beta chain is drawn from a study of T cell responses to AZD1222 COVID-19 vaccine. General study findings and limits: After two AZD1222 doses, spike-specific TCR breadth and depth rose versus day 0.

Concerning this clone itself: Its antigen remains unidentified.

The CDR3 covers 17 residues. The germline CDR1 and CDR2 sequences are LGHNA and YSLEER. After removal of 1 base from V and 0 bases from J, the junction contained 1 base not matched to a gene. Data came from immunoSEQ multiplex PCR; TCRdb stores just in-frame clones and leaves some out. The data hold under 200,000 clones, with around 89% observed a single time. The chain combines TRBV4-3 with TRBJ2-3; 13 bases fit TRBD2. Here the sequenced sample was peripheral blood, taken 28 days after the second AZD1222 dose. This receptor was identified in an adult who received the AZD1222 COVID-19 vaccine. CDR3 DNA sequence: TGCGCCAGCAGCCAAGGGACTAGCGGGAGTAGCACAGATACGCAGTATTTT. It translates to CASSQGTSGSSTDTQYF.